Described below is a single T cell receptor beta chain sequence and its context. One entry per CDR3 protein, called by TCRdb with MiXCR from the RT-PCR reads. The table has about 570,000 distinct CDR3 sequences, about 11% seen once; the top ten hold 9.5% to 11%. The data were taken from a study of response to subunit inactivated influenza vaccine. V dropped 2 bases and J dropped 13; count of bases not matched to a gene: 7. CDR1 is SQVTM and CDR2 is ANQGSEA in the germline V gene. This CDR3 has 12 residues. These same data were also listed under a study on T cells expressing NK-cell markers. In that study: Synthesis of TCR beta cDNA relied on 5'RACE template switching carrying UMIs. In sorted CD3+CD56+NKG2C+, CD3+CD56+NKG2C- and CD3+CD56-NKG2C+ T cells, TCR beta repertoires were obtained. The same clonotypes also predominated in the CD3+CD56-NKG2C+ fraction of several donors. Whether expanded NKG2C+ T cell clones were HCMV specific stayed uncertain.

The TCR originated in a man between 45 and 60 years old who received an inactivated influenza vaccine. The chain uses TRBV29-1 and TRBJ2-1; 8 bases are a match to TRBD2. The specimen was PBMCs from blood, collected on the day of vaccination. The CDR3, as DNA: TGCAGCGTTGAAAACCCGGGACTAGGACAGTTCTTC. Translation gives CSVENPGLGQFF.